Listed below are T cell receptor beta chains from one sample, sequenced in a study of early T cells in non-severe SARS-CoV-2 infection. TCRdb re-analysed the 5' RACE reads in MiXCR, keeping a single row per CDR3 protein. The sample comprises 25,000 to 30,000 distinct CDR3 sequences, 5% to 6.5% of which are singletons, and approximately 0.9% rests with the top ten. Sequencing used whole blood. These receptors were obtained from an adult who was a healthcare worker with PCR-confirmed SARS-CoV-2 infection or an uninfected control (not recorded which). Each CDR3 is given with its conserved first and last residue. The size of a clone is reported for some rows only, either as once, few or many, or as a class for expanded clones.

V	J	size	CDR3
TRBV10-3	TRBJ2-5	few	CAISTDGLETQYF
TRBV18	TRBJ1-1	few	CASSRDRDNTEAFF
TRBV7-2	TRBJ2-1	few	CASSLKSAGGRDEQFF
TRBV6-5	TRBJ2-7	many	CASSPRAGSYEQYF
TRBV28	TRBJ1-3	many	CASSSPSVGGTGNTIYF
TRBV6-2/TRBV6-3	TRBJ2-1	many	CATREGSYNEQFF
TRBV29-1	TRBJ2-2	few	CSVAGSGNTGELFF
TRBV6-5	TRBJ2-5	many	CASSFGTSGSRKTQYF
TRBV2	TRBJ1-1	few	CATLRTGAEAFF
TRBV29-1	TRBJ1-1	-	CSVGDLGNTEAFF
TRBV6-5	TRBJ1-4	-	CVSSKGGTTTNEKLFF
TRBV28	TRBJ2-7	many	CASSPWTGTSYEQYF
TRBV27	TRBJ1-2	many	CASSFTNPGQGANGYTF
TRBV10-1	TRBJ1-1	many	CASSESNGNTEAFF
TRBV7-6	TRBJ1-3	many	CASSLAGNTIYF
TRBV7-2	TRBJ2-7	many	CASSLLSGNDYEQYF
TRBV15	TRBJ2-7	many	CATSRDRQGGTYEQYF
TRBV5-1	TRBJ2-6	-	CASNPGRAGANVLTF
TRBV28	TRBJ2-1	many	CASSRDSWNEQFF
TRBV7-7	TRBJ2-2	many	CASSARGDNTGELFF
TRBV29-1	TRBJ2-1	-	CSGGQGGEQFF
TRBV7-8	TRBJ2-7	many	CASSKVGQSTYEQYF
TRBV29-1	TRBJ2-5	few	CSVDGLWGHAETQYF
TRBV20-1	TRBJ2-1	many	CSASTSQRGISYNEQFF
TRBV30	TRBJ1-1	-	CAWSVGWTEAFF
TRBV30	TRBJ2-7	many	CAWSLTGTSEQYF
TRBV20-1	TRBJ2-2	-	CSARDRRAPNTGELFF
TRBV28	TRBJ1-4	many	CASKNTGGNEKLFF
TRBV7-9	TRBJ2-3	few	CASSLEWEGRDTQYF
TRBV18	TRBJ2-2	many	CASSPQSTGELFF
TRBV7-9	TRBJ2-2	many	CASSWKRGTGELFF
TRBV6-5	TRBJ1-6	many	CASSTGTEYNSPLHF
TRBV5-1	TRBJ2-7	many	CASSPSTAGEQYF
TRBV11-2	TRBJ2-1	medium-sized	CASSFRGNEQFF
TRBV7-2	TRBJ2-3	-	CASSPKTSGGTDTQYF
TRBV15	TRBJ1-3	-	CATSSDGNTIYF
TRBV12-3/TRBV12-4	TRBJ2-7	few	CASSVTGSSEQYF
TRBV29-1	TRBJ2-7	many	CSATRSYEQYF
TRBV4-2	TRBJ1-1	many	CASGYSRATEAFF
TRBV12-3/TRBV12-4	TRBJ2-4	medium-sized	CASSSVWGRAKNIQYF
TRBV18	TRBJ2-7	many	CASSPLRGESYEQYF
TRBV28	TRBJ2-7	many	CASSSNEQYF
TRBV7-2	TRBJ2-7	many	CASSRAGTYEQYF
TRBV10-3	TRBJ2-7	many	CAISESSLVASEYF
TRBV19	TRBJ2-7	-	CASSMKLLYEQYF
TRBV12-5	TRBJ2-7	many	CASGQDRGYEQYF
TRBV5-4	TRBJ1-2	many	CASRDYNYGYTF
TRBV5-4	TRBJ1-6	many	CASSWAGERSPLHF
TRBV11-2	TRBJ2-3	many	CASSLPGLLTDTQYF
TRBV6-5	TRBJ2-6	many	CASSLRMANVLTF
TRBV20-1	TRBJ2-3	-	CSAIPQNTDTQYF
TRBV28	TRBJ2-1	many	CAISGRDLGSYNEQFF
TRBV10-2	TRBJ2-5	many	CASSKPGPGEETQYF
TRBV27	TRBJ2-1	-	CASRESQGARNEQFF
TRBV3-1	TRBJ2-5	few	CASSSSAGGRETQYF
TRBV7-2	TRBJ2-1	-	CASSSGQGFRNEQFF
TRBV20-1	TRBJ2-7	few	CSARDLGTVTYEQYF
TRBV28	TRBJ2-7	few	CASRAPIAGVYEQYF
TRBV6-6	TRBJ2-2	-	CASSWPRSGANTGELFF